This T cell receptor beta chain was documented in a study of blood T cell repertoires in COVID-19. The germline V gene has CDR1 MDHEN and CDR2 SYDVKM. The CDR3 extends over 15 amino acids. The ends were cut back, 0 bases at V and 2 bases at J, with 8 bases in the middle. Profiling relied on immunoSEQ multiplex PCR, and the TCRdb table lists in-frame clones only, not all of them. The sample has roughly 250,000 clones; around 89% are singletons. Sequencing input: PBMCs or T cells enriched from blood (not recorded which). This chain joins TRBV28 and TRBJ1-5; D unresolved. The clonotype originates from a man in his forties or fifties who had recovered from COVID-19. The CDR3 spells CASSLWGGRNQPQHF. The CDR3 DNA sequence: TGTGCCAGCAGTTTATGGGGTGGGCGCAATCAGCCCCAGCATTTT.